This section outlines one T cell receptor beta chain sequence together with its context. The antigen is undetermined. The time point: week 47, end of study. Vaccine doses each comprised 300 ug of mutant IDH1 20-mer peptide, with topical imiquimod. This record belongs to a study of a mutant IDH1 vaccine in newly diagnosed glioma. About the study: Vaccination began 4-6 weeks post radiotherapy alone, or with temozolomide cycles.

The assay was immunoSEQ multiplex PCR, and TCRdb's table has in-frame clones only and misses some. The sample includes 50,000 or so clones, about 88% of them seen just once. The CDR3 is 13 residues long. The germline CDR1 and CDR2 sequences are SEHNR and FQNEAQ (reference sequence). Between the trimmed V and J ends, which lost 6 bases and 6 bases, there was a span of 14 bases. The input for sequencing was PBMCs, taken from a glioma patient whose treatment included an IDH1 peptide vaccine. The source is a woman younger than 45 with glioma. Some clones in this sample may be carry-over from other donors' samples. The V call is TRBV7-9, the J call TRBJ1-2; maybe TRBD1 (6 bases). CDR3 loop: CASSPGEWHGYTF. Here the CDR3 DNA reads TGTGCCAGCAGTCCAGGGGAGTGGCATGGCTACACCTTC. The full variable domain, completed using reference TRBV7-9 and TRBJ1-2, is DTGVSQNPRHKITKRGQNVTFRCDPISEHNRLYWYRQTLGQGPEFLTYFQNEAQLEKSRLLSDRFSAERPKGSFSTLEIQRTEQGDSAMYLCASSPGEWHGYTFGSGTRLTVV.